A selection of T cell receptor beta chains follows, all from one sample in a study of blood T cells in healthy people across ages. TCRdb re-called the 5' RACE reads with MiXCR, one entry per CDR3 protein. In the table there are around 1,700,000 distinct CDR3 sequences, 28% of which are singletons. The sequenced material came from blood. The receptors shown here come from a woman aged 25 to 45 in good health. Each CDR3 is given with its conserved first and last residue. D genes are given only for firm matches.

TRBV6-5	TRBD2	TRBJ2-5	CASSYYGSGGETQYF
TRBV5-4	-	TRBJ2-1	CASSLEGGRKSSYNEQFF
TRBV27	-	TRBJ2-7	CASSDRNSYEQYF
TRBV28	-	TRBJ2-2	CASSPRGTSKGGELFF
TRBV5-1	TRBD1	TRBJ2-1	CASSRGQGPYNEQFF
TRBV11-1	-	TRBJ1-6	CASSLYKGGSPLHF
TRBV12-3/TRBV12-4	TRBD2	-	CASSRVGLAGKETQYF
TRBV12-3/TRBV12-4	TRBD2	TRBJ2-3	CASSLTGGTSDTQYF
TRBV2	TRBD2	TRBJ2-5	CASRRLAGNQETQYF
TRBV7-7	TRBD1	TRBJ2-1	CASSRGTGELNEQFF
TRBV20-1	-	TRBJ1-3	CSARQVGEGRNTIYF
TRBV7-6	TRBD1	TRBJ1-2	CASSLGAGTASGYTF
TRBV14	-	TRBJ2-1	CASSQTVSYLGYNEQFF
TRBV6-2/TRBV6-3	-	TRBJ1-1	CASSSWGNRGEAFF
TRBV10-3	TRBD1	TRBJ2-7	CATETGTGGYEQYF
TRBV5-1	-	TRBJ2-2	CASSLGDSRTGELFF
TRBV2	-	TRBJ1-1	CASNQGNTEAFF
TRBV7-2	-	TRBJ2-3	CASSSPPDSGGGTDTQYF
TRBV5-1	TRBD1	TRBJ2-1	CASRPGTGGLNEQFF
TRBV30	-	TRBJ2-7	CAWSVLASWDQYF
TRBV3-1	-	TRBJ1-1	CASRSGPEAFF
TRBV20-1	TRBD2	TRBJ2-1	CSATEGTSGYQVQFF
TRBV20-1	TRBD1	TRBJ2-1	CSAQGPKSYNEQFF
TRBV12-3/TRBV12-4	-	TRBJ1-2	CAGRTPGYGYTF
TRBV7-3	-	TRBJ2-3	CASSHGGGRSDTQYF